The source of this T cell receptor beta chain is a study of blood T cell repertoires in COVID-19. On the study more broadly: Sites across the United States, Italy and Spain contributed samples from acute and convalescent COVID-19. From T cells, B-cell-depleted T cells, or PBMCs came the material, which was cDNA or gDNA.

In the authors' workflow: It was from reference gene primer amplification that nucleated cell counts were estimated. Measured with immunoSEQ multiplex PCR; TCRdb has only the in-frame clones, and not every one. The V and J calls and clone size were taken over from that table, and D and trimming were inferred from the DNA. Of hundreds of thousands of clones listed, roughly 80% are singletons. V was shortened by 0 bases and J by 2 bases, with 7 bases between the two germline ends. The CDR3 runs 15 residues. The germline V gene encodes CDR1 MNHEY and CDR2 SVGAGI. This chain links TRBV6-5 with TRBJ2-2, with TRBD1 as a possible D gene (5 bases). Sequencing was performed on peripheral blood. This TCR was sampled from an elderly woman with acute or convalescent COVID-19. The CDR3 nucleotides are TGTGCCAGCAGTTACTCGCAGGGTAACACCGGGGAGCTGTTTTTT. It encodes CASSYSQGNTGELFF.